This T cell receptor beta chain comes out of a study of tumor-infiltrating lymphocytes in primary liver carcinoma. The germline gives CDR1 SGHNT, CDR2 YENEEA. CDR3 length: 15 residues. Unsorted bulk tissue of roughly 18-31 mg yielded co-extracted RNA and DNA. All tumor samples contained more than 85% viable tumor cells. This clonotype appeared once. Since the CDR3 does not end with the conserved phenylalanine or tryptophan, this likely comes from a read error. Making TCR beta cDNA involved 400 to 600 ng total RNA and a constant-region primer. Construction of TCR beta libraries relied on three successive nested multiplex PCR rounds employing slightly modified ARM-PCR. PCR rounds one and two used TRBV1-TRBV30 forward primers with a C-beta reverse primer for approximately 11 cycles each. TCRdb reprocessed the multiplex PCR reads with MiXCR, giving one entry per CDR3 protein. Among roughly 120,000 distinct CDR3 sequences listed, around 64% were seen once.

Sequenced sample: liver tumor tissue from sampling region 3. Subset: tumor region T3, left-lateral pole. The TCR comes from a woman in her sixties or seventies with primary liver carcinoma and hepatitis B virus infection. The chain uses TRBV11-3 and TRBJ2-1; D is uncertain. CDR3 DNA sequence: TGTGTCAGCAGCTTAGGCCCCGGGCAGCCCCTTGAGCAGTTCCTC. Its translation: CVSSLGPGQPLEQFL.